This is a list of T cell receptor beta chains from one sample in a study of spatial heterogeneity in lung cancer. TCRdb recomputed calls from the 5' RACE reads with MiXCR, one row per CDR3 protein. The sample holds about 10,000 distinct CDR3 sequences; around 3.4% are singletons and the top ten take roughly 52%. The input for sequencing was PBMCs, taken at surgery. Receptors were obtained from a female donor with early-stage non-small cell lung cancer. The CDR3 runs from the conserved cysteine through the conserved F or W. A D gene is named only where the DNA matches it firmly. Rows give clone size only sometimes, using once, few, many, or a class for an expanded clone.

J: TRBJ2-2; V: TRBV19; D: TRBD2; size: many; CDR3: CASSVLAGGSTGELFF; DNA: TGTGCCAGTAGTGTTTTAGCGGGAGGGAGCACCGGGGAGCTGTTTTTT
J: TRBJ2-1; V: TRBV7-8; D: TRBD2; size: many; CDR3: CASSLAAGGYNEQFF; DNA: TGTGCCAGCAGCTTGGCAGCGGGAGGGTACAATGAGCAGTTCTTC
J: TRBJ2-3; V: TRBV12-3/TRBV12-4; D: NA; size: many; CDR3: CASSLGVATDTQYF; DNA: TGTGCCAGCAGTTTAGGGGTAGCAACAGATACGCAGTATTTT
J: TRBJ1-3; V: TRBV7-2; D: NA; size: many; CDR3: CASSLYSGYGNTIYF; DNA: TGTGCCAGCAGCTTATATTCAGGCTATGGAAACACCATATATTTT
J: TRBJ2-3; V: TRBV28; D: NA; size: many; CDR3: CASSPRVSTDTQYF; DNA: TGTGCCAGCAGCCCCAGGGTATCCACAGATACGCAGTATTTT
J: TRBJ1-2; V: TRBV28; D: TRBD1; size: many; CDR3: CASKQGANYGYTF; DNA: TGTGCCAGCAAACAGGGGGCGAACTATGGCTACACCTTC
J: TRBJ2-5; V: TRBV24-1; D: TRBD1; size: many; CDR3: CATSDQTGFQETQYF; DNA: TGTGCCACCAGTGACCAGACAGGGTTCCAAGAGACCCAGTACTTC
J: TRBJ2-1; V: TRBV3-1; D: TRBD2; size: many; CDR3: CASSQDSGRNNEQFF; DNA: TGTGCCAGCAGCCAAGATAGCGGGAGAAACAATGAGCAGTTCTTC
J: TRBJ2-3; V: TRBV12-3/TRBV12-4; D: TRBD2; size: many; CDR3: CASSLSGGLGSLTDTQYF; DNA: TGTGCCAGCAGTTTAAGCGGGGGCCTCGGCTCCCTCACAGATACGCAGTATTTT
J: TRBJ2-3; V: TRBV6-2/TRBV6-3; D: NA; size: many; CDR3: CASSPSVQPDTQYF; DNA: TGTGCCAGCAGTCCGTCGGTACAGCCGGATACGCAGTATTTT
J: TRBJ2-7; V: TRBV28; D: NA; size: many; CDR3: CASSFRQPAYEQYF; DNA: TGTGCCAGCAGTTTTCGTCAGCCTGCCTACGAGCAGTACTTC
J: TRBJ1-1; V: TRBV6-2/TRBV6-3; D: NA; size: NA; CDR3: CASRPRDTEAFF; DNA: TGTGCCAGCAGACCGAGGGACACTGAAGCTTTCTTT
J: TRBJ2-2; V: TRBV5-1; D: NA; size: many; CDR3: CASSPQNTGELFF; DNA: TGCGCCAGCAGCCCCCAGAACACCGGGGAGCTGTTTTTT
J: TRBJ2-7; V: TRBV27; D: NA; size: NA; CDR3: CASSLSRGHYEQYF; DNA: TGTGCCAGCAGTTTATCTCGCGGGCACTACGAGCAGTACTTC
J: TRBJ2-7; V: TRBV18; D: NA; size: few; CDR3: CASSLGSYEQYF; DNA: TGTGCCAGCTCACTTGGGTCCTACGAGCAGTACTTC
J: TRBJ2-7; V: TRBV10-1; D: NA; size: many; CDR3: CASSEVLPGADYEQYF; DNA: TGCGCCAGCAGTGAGGTCCTCCCTGGCGCAGACTACGAGCAGTACTTC
J: TRBJ2-5; V: TRBV20-1; D: NA; size: many; CDR3: CSARGAGLETQYF; DNA: TGCAGTGCTAGGGGTGCCGGGCTGGAAACCCAGTACTTC
J: TRBJ1-1; V: TRBV27; D: NA; size: hyperexpanded; CDR3: CASSLITGAAEAFF; DNA: TGTGCCAGCAGTTTAATCACGGGGGCGGCTGAAGCTTTCTTT
J: TRBJ2-3; V: TRBV7-2; D: NA; size: many; CDR3: CASSLDGTDTQYF; DNA: TGTGCCAGCAGCTTAGATGGGACAGATACGCAGTATTTT
J: TRBJ1-1; V: TRBV28; D: TRBD1; size: many; CDR3: CASSSPGQGTTEAFF; DNA: TGTGCCAGCAGTTCGCCGGGACAGGGAACCACTGAAGCTTTCTTT
J: TRBJ1-1; V: TRBV28; D: NA; size: many; CDR3: CATGTENTNTEAFF; DNA: TGTGCCACCGGGACCGAGAACACAAACACTGAAGCTTTCTTT
J: TRBJ1-1; V: TRBV20-1; D: NA; size: many; CDR3: CSAPGNDEAFF; DNA: TGCAGTGCGCCAGGGAATGATGAAGCTTTCTTT
J: TRBJ1-6; V: TRBV7-8; D: NA; size: many; CDR3: CASSLSVGNSPLHF; DNA: TGTGCCAGCAGCTTAAGTGTCGGGAATTCACCCCTCCACTTT
J: TRBJ1-2; V: TRBV2; D: NA; size: many; CDR3: CASSEAGRGYGYTF; DNA: TGTGCCAGCAGTGAAGCAGGGAGAGGCTATGGCTACACCTTC